Sequencing of this TCR beta chain was carried out in a study of Graves' ophthalmopathy and Graves' hyperthyroidism. Researchers took RNA transcripts and amplified TCR beta CDR3 regions from them. Second-round multiplex PCR followed a first-round RT-PCR using HTBI primers. TCRdb re-derived calls from the multiplex PCR reads in MiXCR, one entry per CDR3 protein. The data contain roughly 170,000 distinct CDR3 sequences, 39% of them seen just once; the ten biggest clones take up over 7%. Ophthalmopathy donors showed moderate-to-severe activity, CAS ≥3, NOSPECS ≥4 and a duration under 3 months. Clinicians made diagnoses from clinical symptoms, serum thyroxine, TRAb, thyroid ultrasound and orbital computed tomography. Trimming removed 5 bases from V and 3 bases from J, with 17 bases in between. CDR1 is SGHTA, CDR2 FQGTGA, per germline. This CDR3 spans 15 amino acids.

The chain combines TRBV7-3 with TRBJ2-7; D is possibly TRBD1 (5 bases). What was sequenced was peripheral blood. The TCR originated in a man aged 25 to 40 with Graves' ophthalmopathy. The CDR3 loop reads CASSPGPRNYYEQYF. The CDR3 coding sequence is TGTGCCAGCAGCCCAGGGCCGCGGAATTACTACGAGCAGTACTTC.